A selection of T cell receptor beta chains follows, all from one sample in a study of T-cell memory formation after mild COVID-19. TCRdb re-analysed the 5' RACE reads in MiXCR, keeping a single row per CDR3 protein. The sample gives 130,000 to 150,000 distinct CDR3 sequences, 6% to 7% of which show up once; roughly 2.1% is in the top ten. The sample comprised PBMCs or a T cell subset sorted from them (not recorded which). The receptors were gathered from an adult woman who had mild COVID-19 (a few samples of this study predate the infection). Cell type and time point are not known. CDR3s include the opening cysteine and the closing phenylalanine or tryptophan. D genes are given only for firm matches. Expanded clones are given a class, and other clones once, few, many or no size at all.

cdr3_nt	cdr3_aa	v_call	clone_size	j_call	d_call
TGTGCCAGCAGCCTAAGCCTAGCGGGGGGGCCTCGACGTCATCGGGCCAACGTCCTGACTTTC	CASSLSLAGGPRRHRANVLTF	TRBV9	many	TRBJ2-6	TRBD2
TGTGCCAGCTGGGACCACTACAATGAGCAGTTCTTC	CASWDHYNEQFF	TRBV2	few	TRBJ2-1	NA
TGTGCCAGCAGCCCCCGCGGTTCCGGACGGGATACGCAGTATTTT	CASSPRGSGRDTQYF	TRBV7-9	many	TRBJ2-3	NA
TGTGCCAGCAGTTCCGGGAGGGCCGTGGGCGAGCAGTTCTTC	CASSSGRAVGEQFF	TRBV6-2/TRBV6-3	NA	TRBJ2-1	TRBD2
TGTGCCACCAGTCAGGGAGGACCCACCTACAATGAGCAGTTCTTC	CATSQGGPTYNEQFF	TRBV24-1	few	TRBJ2-1	NA
TGTGCCAGCAGCCCGGGCCGGGGGAACTATGGCTACACCTTC	CASSPGRGNYGYTF	TRBV7-2	many	TRBJ1-2	NA
TGTGCCAGCAGTGAGATGAATGTCGATGAGCAGTTCTTC	CASSEMNVDEQFF	TRBV25-1	NA	TRBJ2-1	NA
TGTGCCAGTAGCCGACAGGTTCGGGGTGAAGCTTTCTTT	CASSRQVRGEAFF	TRBV19	few	TRBJ1-1	NA
TGTGCCAGCAGCTCTCGAGGGAGTGAAGCTTTCTTT	CASSSRGSEAFF	TRBV7-9	few	TRBJ1-1	NA
TGCAGTGCTACCCCCCCGACAGGGAACACTGAAGCTTTCTTT	CSATPPTGNTEAFF	TRBV20-1	NA	TRBJ1-1	NA
TGTGCCAGCACCGGCTCCTATAATTCACCCCTCCACTTT	CASTGSYNSPLHF	TRBV9	many	TRBJ1-6	NA
TGTGCCAGCAGCATTAGCGGGGGGGCTAGAAATGAGCAGTTCTTC	CASSISGGARNEQFF	TRBV7-6	many	TRBJ2-1	TRBD2
TGTGCCAGCTCACTTAGGACTACGGGGTGGAGTGAGCAGTTCTTC	CASSLRTTGWSEQFF	TRBV18	many	TRBJ2-1	NA
TGTGCCAGTAGCACAGGGTCCTCTGGGGCCAACGTCCTGACTTTC	CASSTGSSGANVLTF	TRBV6-1	many	TRBJ2-6	NA
TGTGCCATCAGTGAGTCTAAGAACAGGGTTGAGACCCAGTACTTC	CAISESKNRVETQYF	TRBV10-3	many	TRBJ2-5	NA
TGTGCCATCACCCCACAGGGCGGCACAGATACGCAGTATTTT	CAITPQGGTDTQYF	TRBV10-3	many	TRBJ2-3	NA
TGTGCCAGCAGCCCCGGGACAGGGAGGTACGAGCAGTACTTC	CASSPGTGRYEQYF	TRBV3-1	few	TRBJ2-7	TRBD1
TGTGCCAGCAGTTCAGGGGGGGGCGTTACGCAGTATTTT	CASSSGGGVTQYF	TRBV12-3/TRBV12-4	few	TRBJ2-3	NA
TGTGCCAGCAGTTTGGGTCAGGTGTTCGACGAGCAGTACTTC	CASSLGQVFDEQYF	TRBV12-3/TRBV12-4	NA	TRBJ2-7	NA
TGTGCCAGCAGCCGGAGGTCTCTCGAGACCCAGTACTTC	CASSRRSLETQYF	TRBV12-3/TRBV12-4	many	TRBJ2-5	NA
TGCGCCAGCAGCCCCGGACAGGACAATCAGCCCCAGCATTTT	CASSPGQDNQPQHF	TRBV4-3	NA	TRBJ1-5	TRBD1
TGTGCCAGCTCGCCCAGCAGGACAGGGTTGAACACTGAAGCTTTCTTT	CASSPSRTGLNTEAFF	TRBV18	many	TRBJ1-1	TRBD1
TGTGCCAGCAAGAAGGCCGAGCACTCTGGAAAAACCATATATTTT	CASKKAEHSGKTIYF	TRBV12-3/TRBV12-4	NA	TRBJ1-3	NA
TGTGCCAGCAGTTCCTACCGTGCTAGCGGGATACGGGAAGAGACCAAGTACTTC	CASSSYRASGIREETKYF	TRBV6-2/TRBV6-3	NA	TRBJ2-5	TRBD2
TGTGCCACCAGTGATTGGAGGACCCGGGGGTCCTACAATGAGCAGTTCTTC	CATSDWRTRGSYNEQFF	TRBV24-1	many	TRBJ2-1	NA
TGTGCTAGCAGCTTAGCCTCAGCCAAAACCATTCAGTACTTC	CASSLASAKTIQYF	TRBV7-7	NA	TRBJ2-4	NA
TGCGCCAGCAGCGGGCCTACGCGGGAGACCCAGTACTTC	CASSGPTRETQYF	TRBV5-1	NA	TRBJ2-5	NA
TGCGCCAGCAGCAACGGACAGGGGTGGGCTAGAGAGCAGTACTTC	CASSNGQGWAREQYF	TRBV5-1	NA	TRBJ2-7	TRBD1
TGTGCCAGCATAAAACAGGGGATGGGCACTGAAGCTTTCTTT	CASIKQGMGTEAFF	TRBV27	many	TRBJ1-1	TRBD1
TGCAGCGTTGCCGGGGGAGCCTACGAGCAGTACTTC	CSVAGGAYEQYF	TRBV29-1	NA	TRBJ2-7	NA
TGTGCCAGCAGCCCCCGCGGAAACACCATATATTTT	CASSPRGNTIYF	TRBV9	few	TRBJ1-3	NA
TGCAGCGTTTGGTCCGGGACCCCGTTCTTC	CSVWSGTPFF	TRBV29-1	many	TRBJ2-1	NA
TGCGCCAGCAGCTTGCGGGTGGGTCAGCCCCAGCATTTT	CASSLRVGQPQHF	TRBV5-1	NA	TRBJ1-5	NA
TGCAGCGTTTACGGGACAGGGGTCCACGAGCAGTACTTC	CSVYGTGVHEQYF	TRBV29-1	many	TRBJ2-7	TRBD1
TGTGCCATCAGGGGGACAGGAGGGCATGAGCAGTTCTTC	CAIRGTGGHEQFF	TRBV10-3	many	TRBJ2-1	TRBD1
TGTGCCAGCAGTTTGTCGCGTAGGGGGACAGATACGCAGTATTTT	CASSLSRRGTDTQYF	TRBV28	few	TRBJ2-3	NA
TGTGCCAGCAGCGGAGGGACTAGCGGGAGACCTTCCTCCTACGAGCAGTACTTC	CASSGGTSGRPSSYEQYF	TRBV6-1	many	TRBJ2-7	TRBD2
TGTGCCAGCAGCCTAAGGACAGGCCCCTACGAGCAGTACTTC	CASSLRTGPYEQYF	TRBV27	many	TRBJ2-7	TRBD1
TGTGCCATCAGTGAGTTCCCCAGGGGTGAGCAGTACTTC	CAISEFPRGEQYF	TRBV10-3	many	TRBJ2-7	NA
TGCGCCAGCAGCGCGCCCAGGGGTTCAAACACTCAGCCCCAGCATTTT	CASSAPRGSNTQPQHF	TRBV5-1	many	TRBJ1-5	NA
TGCAGTGCTCGGACACCTTTTGGAGGTGGGGCCAACGTCCTGACTTTC	CSARTPFGGGANVLTF	TRBV20-1	many	TRBJ2-6	NA